What follows are 8 T cell receptor beta chains derived from one specimen sequenced in a study of tumor-infiltrating lymphocytes in primary liver carcinoma (dated by TCRdb to the late 2010s). Total RNA and DNA were co-extracted without cell sorting from around 20-30 mg of bulk tissue using the AllPrep DNA/RNA mini kit. Instrument used: Illumina HiSeq 2500. A constant-region primer and ProtoScript II reverse transcriptase were used to reverse-transcribe TCRbeta-specific cDNA from approximately 450 ng total RNA. Construction of the TCRbeta libraries relied on three nested rounds of multiplex PCR, following a slightly modified ARM-PCR procedure. Multiplex TRBV1-TRBV30 forward primers and a Cbeta reverse primer were used in the first two PCR rounds, each of which was run for 10 cycles. TCRdb ran its own pipeline on the public reads, namely fastp trimming at Q25 and MiXCR clone calling, and kept in-frame beta chains. Rows with one shared CDR3 protein collapse into an entry with the most common genes and DNA. The sample contains approximately 80,000 distinct CDR3 sequences, approximately 69% of them found a single time. Approximately 26% of the sample lies in the top ten.

Sample: tumor-adjacent normal liver tissue. Receptor source: a man in his forties with primary liver carcinoma and hepatitis B virus infection.

In its sample, this clonotype was seen once. V is TRBV29-1 and J is TRBJ2-1, with D possibly matching TRBD1 (5 bases). The CDR3 has 15 amino acids. Per germline, CDR1 SQVTM and CDR2 ANQGSEA. Trimming stripped 1 base from V and 14 bases from J, with 24 bases between. The CDR3 loop reads CSVEAGRGLVKEKFF. CDR3 in DNA: TGCAGCGTTGAAGCTGGTAGGGGCTTGGTCAAGGAGAAGTTCTTC.

Remarks on this clonotype: One end of the junction is discordant with germline, which a read error may explain. The chain has TRBV12-3 or TRBV12-4 and TRBJ2-7; D gene unclear. This CDR3 contains 13 residues. The CDR3 region is CASRRSYNYGQYF. The CDR3 DNA follows: TGTGCCAGTCGACGAAGTTACAACTACGGGCAGTACTTC.

A note on this clonotype: A junction end diverges from the germline sequence, so it may reflect a read error. The rearrangement uses TRBV11-2 and TRBJ2-1, with 9 bases fitting TRBD2. This CDR3 has 16 amino acids. Germline lookup yields CDR1 SGHAT and CDR2 FQNNGV. The CDR3 sequence: CTSNLELLAGMSEQFF. As DNA, the CDR3 is TGCACCAGCAACTTAGAGCTCCTAGCGGGAATGAGTGAGCAGTTCTTC.

The chain links TRBV19 to TRBJ1-1; weak D call: TRBD1 (5 bases). Germline CDR1 and CDR2: LNHDA and SQIVND (reference sequence). The ends were cut back, 6 bases at V and 4 bases at J, with 15 bases in the middle. The CDR3 runs to 14 residues. CDR3 bases: TGTGCCAGTAGCCAACGGGGAAGGGGCACTGAAGCTTTCTTT. This encodes CASSQRGRGTEAFF.

A remark on this clonotype: This likely comes from a read error, as the CDR3 has no conserved phenylalanine or tryptophan at its end. The rearrangement uses TRBV29-1 and TRBJ1-1; 7 nucleotides match TRBD1. The germline V gene has CDR1 SQVTM and CDR2 ANQGSEA. CDR3 length equals 15 residues. The CDR3 protein is CRVTGTETMGTEAFL. CDR3 bases: TGCAGAGTTACCGGGACAGAAACAATGGGCACTGAAGCTTTCTTG.

The chain is built from TRBV9 and TRBJ2-2, with D unresolved. CDR1 SGDLS and CDR2 YYNGEE come from the germline V gene. CDR3 size: 13 residues. V lost 1 base, J lost 3 bases, and 4 bases lay in between. Written as DNA, the CDR3 is TGTGCCAGCAGCGTATGGGACACCGGGGAGCTGTTTTTT. This translates into CASSVWDTGELFF.

With regard to this clonotype: It may be a read error: a sequence one base away is much more abundant. The chain combines TRBV4-1 with TRBJ1-5, with TRBD1 as a possible D gene (5 bases). Per germline, CDR1 MGHRA and CDR2 YSYEKL. Trimming removed 2 bases from V and 7 bases from J, with 15 bases in between. The CDR3 has 15 residues. The CDR3 bases are TGCGCCAGCAGCCAAATGGGGGGGACCAGCCAGCCCCAGCATTTT. Residues: CASSQMGGTSQPQHF.

With respect to this clonotype: This may be a read error, as it is one base from a much larger clone. The rearrangement joins TRBV10-2 to TRBJ2-5, with a tentative D call TRBD1 (6 bases). Germline values: CDR1 WSHSY, CDR2 SAAADI. Trimming stripped 10 bases from V and 6 bases from J, with 18 bases between. The CDR3 spans 13 residues. The CDR3 DNA reads as TGCGCCACCGCAATGTTCCAGGGGAAGACCCAGTACTTC. Translation gives CATAMFQGKTQYF.